This record looks at one TCR beta chain sequence and its context. CDR1 is DFQATT and CDR2 is SNEGSKA in the germline V gene (reference sequence). V trimming: 1 base; J trimming: 3 bases; junction bases outside the gene matches: 11. The CDR3 runs to 16 residues. This specimen comes from a study of CD8 T cells in Susac syndrome. RNA totalling about 0.45 to 1 ug underwent reverse transcription with random hexamers. Amplification of TCR beta CDR3 spanned 54 Vbeta and 13 Jbeta via immunoSEQ multiplex PCR. A single record per CDR3 protein comes from TCRdb applying MiXCR to the immunoSEQ multiplex PCR reads. The repertoire holds some 150,000 distinct CDR3 sequences, with approximately 93% as singletons.

The clonotype originates from a human donor in good health. The sequenced material came from CD4+ T cells from PBMCs. The chain employs TRBV20-1 and TRBJ2-7; 8 bases agree with TRBD2. CDR3 DNA sequence: TGCAGTGCTAGAGTCGCTGGGACTAGAGGGGGCTACGAGCAGTACTTC. This encodes CSARVAGTRGGYEQYF.